In this sample, the clone carrying this T cell receptor (beta chain) turned up once. The data were obtained in a study of blood T cell repertoires in COVID-19. Profiling relied on immunoSEQ multiplex PCR, and the TCRdb table lists in-frame clones only, not all of them. This table has 70,000 to 95,000 clones, approximately 90% appearing once. This clonotype originated in a woman older than 75 with active COVID-19. Sequences were obtained from peripheral blood.

CDR3 protein: CASSEFRGNEQFF. As DNA, the CDR3 is TGTGCCAGCAGCGAATTCAGGGGAAATGAGCAGTTCTTC. This chain uses TRBV21-1 with TRBJ2-1; the D call in the table, TRBD1, was not verified against the DNA. TRBV21-1 is labeled a pseudogene. The CDR3 spans 13 residues.